Shown below are 13 T cell receptor beta chains from a single sample sequenced in a study of regulatory T cells in long-lasting Graves disease listed by TCRdb under 2021. Taken with the paper, the label for time point translates to: newly diagnosed GD, antithyroid drugs for less than 3 months. For both TCR sequencing and RNA sequencing, RNA was extracted from PBMCs using TRIzol. Library preparation was by multiplex PCR. Sequencer: Illumina HiSeq 4000. iRepertoire HTBI primers and Arm-PCR amplification of CDR3 regions were used to construct TCR beta libraries. Through fastp at Q25 and MiXCR, TCRdb rebuilt clones from the public reads, retaining in-frame beta chains. Here each entry gathers all rows of one CDR3 protein and keeps the most common genes and DNA. The table for this sample lists approximately 400,000 distinct CDR3 sequences; 15% to 17% of them were counted only once. Approximately 22% of the sample is taken by the ten largest.

The sequences come from peripheral blood mononuclear cells (PBMCs), collected at new diagnosis, from a patient treated with antithyroid drugs. The receptor set was obtained from a female donor with Graves disease.

This clonotype came up many times. The chain has TRBV27 and TRBJ1-2, with a weak D call TRBD1 (5 bases). The V end was cut by 3 bases, the J end by 7 bases, with 18 bases between. There are 15 residues in the CDR3. CDR1 and CDR2 (germline): MNHEY, SMNVEV (reference sequence). CDR3 residues: CASSFLNMGRAGYTF. The CDR3 nucleotides are TGTGCCAGCAGTTTCTTAAACATGGGACGGGCTGGCTACACCTTC.

In this sample, this clonotype turned up many times. The chain combines TRBV6-1 with TRBJ1-5, with 7 bases matching TRBD1. After removal of 6 bases from V and 9 bases from J, the junction contained 11 bases not matched to a gene. The CDR3 is made up of 14 amino acids. Looked up from germline, CDR1 is MNHNS and CDR2 is SASEGT. CDR3 residues: CASRRTGEQAPQHF. DNA of the CDR3: TGTGCCAGCAGACGTACAGGGGAGCAGGCGCCCCAGCATTTT.

This clonotype was detected many times. This chain uses TRBV30 with TRBJ1-1; D is possibly TRBD1 (5 bases). CDR3 length equals 14 residues. Germline V gene sequence: CDR1 GTSNPN, CDR2 SVGIG (reference sequence). V dropped 4 bases and J dropped 1 base, with 13 bases sitting between them. The CDR3 bases are TGTGCCTGGATTAACCCAGGGTGGAACACTGAAGCTTTCTTT. Its translation: CAWINPGWNTEAFF.

This clonotype was counted many times. The rearrangement uses TRBV28 and TRBJ2-7, with TRBD1 matching 10 bases. The length of the CDR3 is 16 residues. Germline assignment: CDR1 MDHEN and CDR2 SYDVKM. With 6 bases clipped from V and 7 bases from J, the junction kept 15 bases outside the gene matches. CDR3: CASSPRDRGPRGEQYF. CDR3 sequence (DNA): TGTGCCAGCAGCCCCCGGGACAGGGGCCCTAGGGGAGAGCAGTACTTC.

The chain is built from TRBV7-9 and TRBJ1-2, with 12 bases identical to TRBD1. This CDR3 is built from 15 residues. Germline V CDR1 and CDR2: SEHNR, FQNEAQ (reference sequence). V dropped 5 bases and J dropped 6; count of bases not matched to a gene: 7. The DNA of the CDR3 is TGTGCCAGCAGCATCGGGACAGGGGGCATCCATGGCTACACCTTC. Amino acid sequence: CASSIGTGGIHGYTF.

This clonotype has only a few counts. V and J are TRBV20-1 and TRBJ1-5; maybe TRBD1 (6 bases). The CDR3 totals 13 residues. CDR1 is DFQATT, CDR2 SNEGSKA, per germline (reference sequence). V was shortened by 2 bases and J by 5 bases, with 10 bases between the two germline ends. CDR3 nucleotide sequence: TGCAGTGCTAGAAGGGAGGGGGATCAGCCCCAGCATTTT. Its protein is CSARREGDQPQHF.

The sample holds many counts of this clonotype. The chain couples TRBV19 to TRBJ1-5; 10 bases align to TRBD1. The junction had 13 bases not matched to a gene; V was cut back by 7 bases and J by 4 bases. Germline loops: CDR1 LNHDA, CDR2 SQIVND (reference sequence). This CDR3 region has 17 residues. CDR3 in amino acids: CASTLIPGQGPNQPQHF. CDR3 DNA: TGTGCCAGTACCCTGATTCCGGGACAGGGGCCGAATCAGCCCCAGCATTTT.

The chain has TRBV12-3 or TRBV12-4 and TRBJ1-5; D gene uncertain. V lost 3 bases, J lost 3 bases, and 3 bases lay in between. The CDR3 totals 12 residues. In DNA form, the CDR3 reads TGTGCCAGCAGTTTGGACAATCAGCCCCAGCATTTT. Protein: CASSLDNQPQHF.

This clonotype was observed a few times. This chain joins TRBV14 and TRBJ2-6; 8 nucleotides match TRBD2. CDR1 SGHDN and CDR2 FVKESK come from the germline V gene. V lost 4 bases, J lost 3 bases, and 2 bases stayed unmatched. The CDR3 has 15 residues. CDR3 region: CASSLAGGGANVLTF. In DNA form, the CDR3 reads TGTGCCAGCAGCCTGGCGGGAGGTGGGGCCAACGTCCTGACTTTC.

There are many counts of this clonotype. The chain uses TRBV19 and TRBJ2-7; 12 bases are a match to TRBD2. Germline values: CDR1 LNHDA, CDR2 SQIVND (reference sequence). This CDR3 spans 17 amino acids. With 5 bases clipped from V and 1 base from J, the junction kept 9 bases outside the gene matches. This chain's CDR3 is CASSPQTSGRGSYEQYF. CDR3 nucleotides: TGTGCCAGTAGTCCGCAGACTAGCGGGAGAGGTTCCTACGAGCAGTACTTC.

Ten or more counts support this clonotype. The genes are TRBV27 and TRBJ2-3, with TRBD2 as a possible D gene (6 bases). CDR3 size: 16 residues. V lost 5 bases and J 2 bases, leaving 17 bases between the germline ends. Germline V gene lookup returns CDR1 MNHEY and CDR2 SMNVEV (reference sequence). CDR3 in DNA: TGTGCCAGCAGTCCCCATGGCAGGGAGGACACAGATACGCAGTATTTT. It encodes CASSPHGREDTDTQYF.

This clonotype was seen repeatedly, ten times or more. An end of the junction differs from the germline gene, which may be a read error. J is TRBJ1-2 and V is TRBV29-1; the D is unclear. The CDR3 length is 12 residues. Germline V CDR1 and CDR2: SQVTM, ANQGSEA. CDR3 in amino acids: CSVEARNYGYTF. The CDR3 DNA is TGCAGCGTGGAAGCTAGAAACTATGGCTACACCTTC.

This clonotype has a count of ten or more. The J gene is TRBJ2-7, the V gene TRBV12-5, with D unresolved. The V end lost 2 bases, the J end lost 0 bases, and 2 bases lay between the germline ends. This CDR3 is built from 12 residues. From germline, CDR1 is LGHNT and CDR2 FRNRAP. The CDR3 DNA reads as TGTGCTAGTGGTTTGCTCTCCTACGAGCAGTACTTC. It translates to CASGLLSYEQYF. Drawing the rest from reference TRBV12-5 and TRBJ2-7, the complete variable domain is DARVTQTPRHKVTEMGQEVTMRCQPILGHNTVFWYRQTMMQGLELLAYFRNRAPLDDSGMPKDRFSAEMPDATLATLKIQPSEPRDSAVYFCASGLLSYEQYFGPGTRLTVT.